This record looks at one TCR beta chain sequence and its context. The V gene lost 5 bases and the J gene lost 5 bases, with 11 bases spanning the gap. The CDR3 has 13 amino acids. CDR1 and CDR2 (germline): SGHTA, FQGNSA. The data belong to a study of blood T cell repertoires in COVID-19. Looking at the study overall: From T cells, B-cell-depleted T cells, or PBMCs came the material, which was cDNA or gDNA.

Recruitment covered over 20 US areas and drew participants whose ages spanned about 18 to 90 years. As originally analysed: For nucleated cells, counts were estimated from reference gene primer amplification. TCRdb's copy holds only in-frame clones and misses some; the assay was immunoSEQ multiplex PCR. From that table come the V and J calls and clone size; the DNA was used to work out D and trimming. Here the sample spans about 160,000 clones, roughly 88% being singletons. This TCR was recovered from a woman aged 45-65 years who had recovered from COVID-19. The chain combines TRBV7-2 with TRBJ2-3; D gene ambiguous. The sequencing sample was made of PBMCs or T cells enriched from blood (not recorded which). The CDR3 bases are TGTGCCAGCAGCCTCGCGCTCCGAGATACGCAGTATTTT. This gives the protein CASSLALRDTQYF.